This TCR beta chain comes out of a study of shared clonotypes between healthy human individuals. The CDR3 runs 15 residues. V lost 1 base to trimming and J lost 4 bases, with 14 bases between them. In germline, CDR1 is LNHDA, CDR2 SQIVND (reference sequence). CD45RO negativity and positive selection for CCR7 defined naive CD8 cells, a population that excluded terminally differentiated effector memory CD45RA+ cells. Only in-frame clones appear in the TCRdb table, and some are missing; sequencing was by immunoSEQ multiplex PCR. Of around 600,000 clones in the sample, approximately 96% were seen once. Regarding the study as a whole: As a rule, naive subsets had a larger estimated richness than memory subsets.

Turning to this clone: Its antigen is currently unknown. Other DNA variants within this sample encode the same CDR3.

The clonotype comes from a woman in her twenties or thirties in good health. V usage is TRBV19 and J usage is TRBJ2-7; D is perhaps TRBD2 (5 bases). Material for sequencing was naive CD8+ T cells sorted from blood. The chain's CDR3 is CASSIGQGGSYEQYF. In DNA, the CDR3 is TGTGCCAGTAGTATAGGACAAGGCGGGTCGTACGAGCAGTACTTC. The whole variable domain, remainder taken from reference TRBV19 and TRBJ2-7, is DGGITQSPKYLFRKEGQNVTLSCEQNLNHDAMYWYRQDPGQGLRLIYYSQIVNDFQKGDIAEGYSVSREKKESFPLTVTSAQKNPTAFYLCASSIGQGGSYEQYFGPGTRLTVT.